The 10 T cell receptor beta chains presented below share a single source sample, sequenced in a study of blood T cell repertoires in COVID-19. Only in-frame clones appear in the TCRdb table, and some are missing; sequencing was by immunoSEQ multiplex PCR. There are approximately 11,000 clones in the sample; about 83% occur only once, and roughly a third lies in the top ten. Input material: peripheral blood. These receptors originate from a man aged 50 to 60 with active COVID-19.

This chain connects TRBV5-1 to TRBJ1-2; 8 nucleotides agree with TRBD1. Germline CDR1 and CDR2: SGHRS and YFSETQ. With 4 bases clipped from V and 0 bases from J, the junction kept 2 bases outside the gene matches. The CDR3 length is 14 residues. CDR3 protein: CASSPQGANYGYTF. DNA for the CDR3: TGCGCCAGCAGCCCACAGGGGGCTAACTATGGCTACACCTTC.

This sequence joins TRBV19 and TRBJ1-1, with 12 bases that match TRBD1. Trimming removed 4 bases from V and 4 bases from J; junction bases left unmatched: 19. Germline V CDR1 and CDR2: LNHDA, SQIVND (reference sequence). The CDR3 runs to 20 residues. CDR3 region: CASSTSGTGGSLFGFTEAFF. The CDR3 DNA follows: TGTGCCAGTAGTACCTCAGGGACAGGGGGCAGTTTGTTCGGGTTCACTGAAGCTTTCTTT. The full variable domain, its missing parts supplied by reference TRBV19 and TRBJ1-1, is DGGITQSPKYLFRKEGQNVTLSCEQNLNHDAMYWYRQDPGQGLRLIYYSQIVNDFQKGDIAEGYSVSREKKESFPLTVTSAQKNPTAFYLCASSTSGTGGSLFGFTEAFFGQGTRLTVV.

This clone was recorded only once. The chain employs TRBV6-1 and TRBJ1-2, with D maybe TRBD1 (6 bases). The V gene's germline CDR1 is MNHNS and CDR2 SASEGT. This CDR3 has 16 amino acids. V lost 0 bases and J 4 bases, leaving 15 bases between the germline ends. Here the CDR3 reads CASSEADSQLPYGYTF. CDR3 coding DNA: TGTGCCAGCAGTGAAGCGGACAGTCAATTGCCCTATGGCTACACCTTC.

This clone was found once. The rearrangement joins TRBV7-9 to TRBJ2-5; TRBD2 matches 9 bases. V dropped 5 bases and J dropped 12; count of bases not matched to a gene: 4. Germline assignment: CDR1 SEHNR and CDR2 FQNEAQ (reference sequence). The CDR3 contains 11 residues. In nucleotides, the CDR3 is TGTGCCAGCAGCCAGATAGCGGGAGAGTACTTC. Protein sequence: CASSQIAGEYF.

This clone is a singleton in its sample. The chain joins TRBV2 to TRBJ2-7; 7 nucleotides agree with TRBD2. J lost 4 bases, V lost 2 bases, and 8 bases had no gene match. The CDR3 extends over 15 amino acids. Germline V lookup: CDR1 SNHLY, CDR2 FYNNEI. The CDR3 here is CASSETGGTQYEQYF. The CDR3 bases are TGTGCCAGCAGTGAAACCGGGGGGACGCAGTACGAGCAGTACTTC.

The chain is built from TRBV2 and TRBJ1-1; perhaps TRBD1 as D (5 bases). Trimming left V 0 bases short and J 3 bases short, with 14 bases between. The germline V gene encodes CDR1 SNHLY and CDR2 FYNNEI. The CDR3 is 16 residues long. The CDR3 is CASSEAPGVLYTEAFF. The CDR3 nucleotides are TGTGCCAGCAGTGAAGCGCCGGGGGTATTGTACACTGAAGCTTTCTTT.

The chain links TRBV2 to TRBJ2-7; D ambiguous. The V gene lost 3 bases and the J gene lost 7 bases, with 7 bases spanning the gap. This CDR3 comprises 11 residues. Looked up from germline, CDR1 is SNHLY and CDR2 is FYNNEI. CDR3 sequence: CASSDSLEQYF. The CDR3 DNA reads TGTGCCAGCAGTGATAGTCTAGAGCAGTACTTC.

The rearrangement joins TRBV12-3 or TRBV12-4 to TRBJ2-2; D ambiguous. The V end was cut by 6 bases, the J end by 3 bases, with 5 bases between. The CDR3 runs to 12 residues. This CDR3 reads CASSQDTGELFF. The CDR3 coding sequence is TGTGCCAGCAGCCAGGACACCGGGGAGCTGTTTTTT.

This rearrangement joins TRBV6-7 to TRBJ2-1, with 7 bases lining up with TRBD1. TRBV6-7 is recorded as an ORF, its role being uncertain. The V gene end was trimmed by 2 bases and the J gene end by 7 bases; junction bases not matched to a gene: 8. The CDR3 has 15 amino acids. This CDR3 is CASSYRQGGPNEQFF. CDR3 DNA: TGTGCCAGCAGTTACAGACAGGGCGGTCCGAATGAGCAGTTCTTC.

The chain uses TRBV9 and TRBJ1-2; D not resolved. This CDR3 region has 13 residues. In germline, CDR1 is SGDLS, CDR2 YYNGEE. The germline V and J ends were trimmed by 7 bases and 6 bases, with 16 bases remaining between them. CDR3: CASSPDDYHGYTF. Here the CDR3 DNA reads TGTGCCAGCTCCCCGGACGACTACCATGGCTACACCTTC. The full variable domain, its missing parts supplied by reference TRBV9 and TRBJ1-2, is DSGVTQTPKHLITATGQRVTLRCSPRSGDLSVYWYQQSLDQGLQFLIQYYNGEERAKGNILERFSAQQFPDLHSELNLSSLELGDSALYFCASSPDDYHGYTFGSGTRLTVV.